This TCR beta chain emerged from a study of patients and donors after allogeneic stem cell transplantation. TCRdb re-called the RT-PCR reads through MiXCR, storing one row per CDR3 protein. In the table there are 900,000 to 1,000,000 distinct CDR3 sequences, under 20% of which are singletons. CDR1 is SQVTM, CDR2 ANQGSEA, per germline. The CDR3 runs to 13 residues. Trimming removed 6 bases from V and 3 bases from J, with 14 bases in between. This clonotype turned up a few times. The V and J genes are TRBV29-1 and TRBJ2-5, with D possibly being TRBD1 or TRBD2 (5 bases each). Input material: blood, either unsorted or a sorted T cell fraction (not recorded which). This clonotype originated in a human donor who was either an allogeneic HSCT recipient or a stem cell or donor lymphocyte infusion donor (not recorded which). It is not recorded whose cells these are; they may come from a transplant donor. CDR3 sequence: CSVHTGTEETQYF. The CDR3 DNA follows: TGCAGCGTACACACCGGGACCGAAGAGACCCAGTACTTC.